Listed below are T cell receptor beta chains from one sample, sequenced in a study of T-cell memory formation after mild COVID-19. TCRdb passed the 5' RACE reads through MiXCR, listing each CDR3 protein once. The sample has 250,000 to 350,000 distinct CDR3 sequences, roughly 17% seen once. The sequenced sample consisted of PBMCs or a T cell subset sorted from them (not recorded which). The receptor set was obtained from a man between 18 and 35 years old who had mild COVID-19 (a few samples of this study predate the infection). Cell type and time point are not known. Each CDR3 is given with its conserved first and last residue. The D gene is left open where the match is weak. The size field is filled for only some rows; it gives once, few, many or a size class.

TRBV7-9	-	13	few	TRBJ2-5	TGTGCCAGCAGACCCGGACTCAAAGAGACCCAGTACTTC	CASRPGLKETQYF
TRBV4-3	TRBD1	17	-	TRBJ1-2	TGCGCCAGCAGCCAAGATCGGGAGGGGACAGCTAACTATGGCTACACCTTC	CASSQDREGTANYGYTF
TRBV6-2/TRBV6-3	-	16	many	TRBJ2-1	TGTGCCAGCAGTTACTCTGCGGGCCCCCTGGTCAATGAGCAGTTCTTC	CASSYSAGPLVNEQFF
TRBV15	-	14	-	TRBJ2-1	TGTGCCACCAGCAGAAACCGCCCCTACAATGAGCAGTTCTTC	CATSRNRPYNEQFF
TRBV20-1	TRBD2	14	-	TRBJ2-2	TGCAGTGCTCTGACTAGCGGGACGGCCGGGGAGCTGTTTTTT	CSALTSGTAGELFF
TRBV12-5	TRBD1	16	few	TRBJ2-7	TGTGCTAGTGGATACAACCCGGACAGGGTATGGCACGAGCAGTACTTC	CASGYNPDRVWHEQYF
TRBV5-1	TRBD1	15	few	TRBJ2-1	TGCGCCAGCAGCTGGGGACAGGGCGGGGGCAATGAGCAGTTCTTC	CASSWGQGGGNEQFF
TRBV7-9	TRBD1	14	few	TRBJ2-5	TGTGCCAGCCGTCGAACAGGGGGCTGGGAGACCCAGTACTTC	CASRRTGGWETQYF
TRBV23-1	TRBD1	13	few	TRBJ2-7	TGCGCCAGCAGTAACAGGGGCTCCTACGAGCAGTACTTC	CASSNRGSYEQYF
TRBV7-3	-	14	-	TRBJ2-5	TGTGCCAGCAGCCCTACAGGGTTGGAAGAGACCCAGTACTTC	CASSPTGLEETQYF
TRBV15	-	15	many	TRBJ2-3	TGTGCCACCAGCAGAGATAGGGGAACAGGTCTTTCGCAGTATTTT	CATSRDRGTGLSQYF
TRBV19	-	13	-	TRBJ1-5	TGTGCCAGTAGTCGGGGTGTGGATCAGCCCCAGCATTTT	CASSRGVDQPQHF
TRBV5-1	TRBD1	17	few	TRBJ1-3	TGCGCCAGCAGCCCTCGGGACAGCCGGAGCTCTGGAAACACCATATATTTT	CASSPRDSRSSGNTIYF
TRBV12-3/TRBV12-4	TRBD1	14	-	TRBJ1-5	TGTGCCAGCAGAACCGGGACAGTCGATCAGCCCCAGCATTTT	CASRTGTVDQPQHF
TRBV20-1	-	12	many	TRBJ2-2	TGCAGTGCTCCCAGGGGATCGGGGGAGCTGTTTTTT	CSAPRGSGELFF
TRBV28	TRBD1	13	few	TRBJ2-7	TGTGCCACATGGACAGGGAGCTCCTACGAGCAGTACTTC	CATWTGSSYEQYF
TRBV3-1	TRBD2	16	few	TRBJ2-1	TGTGCCAGCAGCCGTGGGGGGGTCGGCTCCTACAATGAGCAGTTCTTC	CASSRGGVGSYNEQFF
TRBV25-1	-	15	many	TRBJ1-4	TGTGCCAGCAGTGACGATACGGGGGTTTGGGAGAAACTGTTTTTT	CASSDDTGVWEKLFF
TRBV7-2	-	14	few	TRBJ2-5	TGTGCCAGCAGCTTAGACAGGACCCTGGAGACCCAGTACTTC	CASSLDRTLETQYF
TRBV7-8	-	13	-	TRBJ2-7	TGTGCCAGCAGCTTAGGGTATGTTTACGAGCAGTACTTC	CASSLGYVYEQYF
TRBV10-3	TRBD1	15	-	TRBJ2-7	TGTGCCATCAGTGAGAGGACAGGGGGCGCGGTCGAGCAGTACTTC	CAISERTGGAVEQYF
TRBV18	-	15	many	TRBJ2-1	TGTGCCAGCTCACCACAGGACTTGGCCTACAATGAGCAGTTCTTC	CASSPQDLAYNEQFF
TRBV9	-	15	-	TRBJ2-4	TGTGCCAGCAGCGACCGCACAGGGCCCAAAAACATTCAGTACTTC	CASSDRTGPKNIQYF
TRBV5-1	-	15	-	TRBJ2-6	TGCGCCAGCAGCTTGGATCCCTCTGGGGCCAACGTCCTGACTTTC	CASSLDPSGANVLTF
TRBV29-1	-	14	few	TRBJ2-1	TGCAGCGTTCCTGGGACGCCCAGGGGCAATGAGCAGTTCTTC	CSVPGTPRGNEQFF
TRBV7-9	TRBD2	14	-	TRBJ2-5	TGTGCCAGCAGCTTTACCCCTAGCGGGGAGACCCAGTACTTC	CASSFTPSGETQYF
TRBV29-1	-	15	few	TRBJ1-5	TGCAGCGTGTCCCCGGTGGGGGGCGGCAATCAGCCCCAGCATTTT	CSVSPVGGGNQPQHF
TRBV7-2	-	12	few	TRBJ2-1	TGTGCCAGCAGCCCCCAGAATATGCGGCAGTTCTTC	CASSPQNMRQFF
TRBV4-2	-	18	-	TRBJ2-2	TGTGCCAGCAGCCAAGAGTCATATGCGTCCCTGAACACCGGGGAGCTGTTTTTT	CASSQESYASLNTGELFF
TRBV9	-	15	few	TRBJ2-5	TGTGCCAGCAGCGTTTCCGGGGTAGATGGAGAGACCCAGTACTTC	CASSVSGVDGETQYF
TRBV28	-	15	-	TRBJ2-3	TGTGCCAGCAGCCGCCTTGCAGAATACACAGATACGCAGTATTTT	CASSRLAEYTDTQYF
TRBV20-1	TRBD1	15	few	TRBJ2-3	TGCAGTGCTAGAATCTCAGGGGGCCGTTTTGATACGCAGTATTTT	CSARISGGRFDTQYF
TRBV5-1	TRBD1	15	-	TRBJ2-2	TGCGCCAGCAGCTTGGAAGGGACAGCTACCGGGGAGCTGTTTTTT	CASSLEGTATGELFF
TRBV20-1	-	14	few	TRBJ1-4	TGCAGTGCTAAATCACGGGAGGGGTATGAAAAACTGTTTTTT	CSAKSREGYEKLFF
TRBV7-6	-	12	-	TRBJ2-1	TGTGCCAGCAGGCCCTCGGACGGTGAGCAGTTCTTC	CASRPSDGEQFF
TRBV3-1	-	17	-	TRBJ2-7	TGTGCCAGCAGCCAAGATCTTTCCCCAGGGTACTCCTACGAGCAGTACTTC	CASSQDLSPGYSYEQYF
TRBV12-3/TRBV12-4	-	14	-	TRBJ1-1	TGTGCCAGCAGTTTAGGGCCCTGGGGCACTGAAGCTTTCTTT	CASSLGPWGTEAFF
TRBV20-1	-	13	-	TRBJ1-2	TGCAGTGCTAGAGATCAGGCCGACTATGGCTACACCTTC	CSARDQADYGYTF
TRBV7-2	TRBD1	12	few	TRBJ1-6	TGTGCCAGCAGCATACAGGGGACACCCCTCCACTTT	CASSIQGTPLHF
TRBV7-8	-	14	few	TRBJ2-2	TGTGCCAGCAGCTTGGTCTGGAACACCGGGGAGCTGTTTTTT	CASSLVWNTGELFF
TRBV6-5	-	13	many	TRBJ2-5	TGTGCCAGCAGTCGGACAGTCCAAGAGACCCAGTACTTC	CASSRTVQETQYF
TRBV4-1	-	15	few	TRBJ2-3	TGCGCCAGCAGCCACGTGGGACACGGAAGGGATACGCAGTATTTT	CASSHVGHGRDTQYF
TRBV5-1	-	17	-	TRBJ2-6	TGCGCCAGCAGCTTGGGGACAGCGCTCTCTGGGGCCAACGTCCTGACTTTC	CASSLGTALSGANVLTF
TRBV20-1	-	14	few	TRBJ1-5	TGCAGTGCCCCACTCCAGGGTGGCAATCAGCCCCAGCATTTT	CSAPLQGGNQPQHF
TRBV5-1	TRBD2	15	-	TRBJ2-5	TGCGCCAGCAGCTTGAGCTCTAGCGGACAAGAGACCCAGTACTTC	CASSLSSSGQETQYF
TRBV6-6	TRBD1	14	many	TRBJ2-7	TGTGCCAGCAGTTACGACAGGGACGGATCCGAGCAGTACTTC	CASSYDRDGSEQYF
TRBV20-1	-	14	few	TRBJ1-4	TGCAGTGCAGTCGGGGGGGCGAATAATGAAAAACTGTTTTTT	CSAVGGANNEKLFF
TRBV6-5	-	13	-	TRBJ1-1	TGTGCCAGCAGACGACAGTTAAACACTGAAGCTTTCTTT	CASRRQLNTEAFF
TRBV18	TRBD1	14	many	TRBJ1-2	TGTGCCAGCTCACCACGGACAGGGGGCTATGGCTACACCTTC	CASSPRTGGYGYTF
TRBV12-3/TRBV12-4	-	12	many	TRBJ2-5	TGTGCCAGCAGTACGCGAAGAGAGACCCAGTACTTC	CASSTRRETQYF
TRBV7-2	-	15	-	TRBJ1-1	TGTGCCAGCAGCTCCTGGAGGACTTCTAACACTGAAGCTTTCTTT	CASSSWRTSNTEAFF
TRBV5-1	-	15	few	TRBJ1-4	TGCGCCAGCAGCTTTGTAACCGGGCCGCCTGAAAAACTGTTTTTT	CASSFVTGPPEKLFF
TRBV4-2	-	16	many	TRBJ1-3	TGTGCCAGCAGCCAAGATAGGGGGATCTCTGGAAACACCATATATTTT	CASSQDRGISGNTIYF
TRBV11-2	-	12	-	TRBJ2-5	TGTGCCAGCAGCCCCCGATTTGAGACCCAGTACTTC	CASSPRFETQYF
TRBV5-1	TRBD1	13	few	TRBJ1-1	TGCGCCAGCAGCTCGCCACAGGGGGTCGAAGCTTTCTTT	CASSSPQGVEAFF